One sample yielded the 7 T cell receptor beta chains listed below, sequenced in a study of T cell responses to AZD1222 COVID-19 vaccine. Some clones are missing from TCRdb's copy, which holds only in-frame ones; the method was immunoSEQ multiplex PCR. This table has 150,000 or so clones, more than 85% appearing once. The sequencing here drew on peripheral blood, taken on day 0 of MenACWY control vaccination. The receptors originated from an adult in good health.

In this sample, this clone turned up once. The rearrangement links TRBV9 to TRBJ1-2; 10 bases match TRBD1. The CDR3 loop spans 11 amino acids. Germline V gene lookup returns CDR1 SGDLS and CDR2 YYNGEE. The trim removed 7 bases at V and 7 bases at J, leaving 1 base unmatched. The CDR3 reads CASGTGVGYTF. The CDR3 DNA follows: TGTGCCAGCGGGACAGGGGTTGGCTACACCTTC.

The chain joins TRBV6-5 to TRBJ1-6; 9 positions agree with TRBD1. The germline V gene encodes CDR1 MNHEY and CDR2 SVGAGI. The CDR3 loop spans 14 amino acids. J was trimmed by 11 bases and V by 6 bases; bases with no gene match: 8. CDR3 sequence: CASRPGQGITPLHF. As DNA, the CDR3 is TGTGCCAGCAGACCGGGACAGGGTATCACACCCCTCCACTTT.

This sequence joins TRBV25-1 and TRBJ2-1; TRBD1 aligns across 8 bases. Germline V gives CDR1 MGHDK, CDR2 SYGVNS. The CDR3 runs 15 residues. V shed 3 bases and J 5 bases; nucleotides not matched to a gene: 6. The CDR3 is CASSEFWGQDNEQFF. Here the CDR3 DNA reads TGTGCCAGCAGTGAGTTTTGGGGACAGGACAATGAGCAGTTCTTC.

V and J are TRBV5-1 and TRBJ2-2; no reliable D call. CDR1 and CDR2 from the germline V gene are SGHRS and YFSETQ. CDR3 size: 15 residues. V dropped 0 bases and J dropped 6 bases, with 12 bases sitting between them. The CDR3 DNA reads as TGCGCCAGCAGCTTGGCCGTTGGCTCCCCCGGGGAGCTGTTTTTT. Translation gives CASSLAVGSPGELFF. The whole variable domain, filled in from reference TRBV5-1 and TRBJ2-2, reads KAGVTQTPRYLIKTRGQQVTLSCSPISGHRSVSWYQQTPGQGLQFLFEYFSETQRNKGNFPGRFSGRQFSNSRSEMNVSTLELGDSALYLCASSLAVGSPGELFFGEGSRLTVL.

The rearrangement joins TRBV18 to TRBJ2-7; tentatively, D is TRBD1 (5 bases). The CDR3 loop spans 16 amino acids. The V gene's germline CDR1 is KGHSH and CDR2 LQKENI. V gave up 4 bases and J gave up 2 bases, with 18 bases separating them. As DNA, the CDR3 is TGTGCCAGCTCACGGATAGGGGCCGTAAACGCCTACGAGCAGTACTTC. Encoded protein: CASSRIGAVNAYEQYF. Together with reference TRBV18 and TRBJ2-7, the CDR3 gives the full variable domain: NAGVMQNPRHLVRRRGQEARLRCSPMKGHSHVYWYRQLPEEGLKFMVYLQKENIIDESGMPKERFSAEFPKEGPSILRIQQVVRGDSAAYFCASSRIGAVNAYEQYFGPGTRLTVT.

The chain links TRBV5-5 to TRBJ1-5; no firm D call. The CDR3 has 15 amino acids. V was cut by 4 bases and J by 3 bases, with 14 bases left in between. Germline CDR1 SGHKS, CDR2 YYEKEE (reference sequence). The CDR3 region has the DNA TGTGCCAGCAGCCAAGACACCGGAGTCAATCAGCCCCAGCATTTT. Translated: CASSQDTGVNQPQHF. Combining the CDR3 with reference TRBV5-5 and TRBJ1-5 gives the whole variable domain DAGVTQSPTHLIKTRGQQVTLRCSPISGHKSVSWYQQVLGQGPQFIFQYYEKEERGRGNFPDRFSARQFPNYSSELNVNALLLGDSALYLCASSQDTGVNQPQHFGDGTRLSIL.

The rearrangement uses TRBV4-2 and TRBJ1-2, with D hard to call. The CDR3 runs to 13 residues. Germline V gives CDR1 LGHNA, CDR2 YNFKEQ. The ends were cut back, 0 bases at V and 8 bases at J, with 10 bases in the middle. CDR3 amino acids: CASSQDRAIGYTF. The CDR3, as DNA: TGTGCCAGCAGCCAAGATCGGGCGATAGGCTACACCTTC.